Here is one T cell receptor beta chain with its context. Its antigen is as yet unknown. These data come from a study of OX40 agonist ivuxolimab in advanced cancers. As for the study in general: Patients assigned to dose escalation were diagnosed with hepatocellular carcinoma, melanoma, renal cell or head and neck cancer.

Study-level findings and limits: Partial responders dosed at 0.1-3.0 mg/kg displayed clonal expansion ranking among the lowest. CD4+ T cells averaged fewer expanded clones than CD8+ T cells.

V was shortened by 3 bases and J by 3 bases, with 9 bases between the two germline ends. The CDR3 runs 13 residues. Germline CDR1 SEHNR, CDR2 FQNEAQ (reference sequence). The data were produced by immunoSEQ multiplex PCR, yet TCRdb's version contains in-frame clones alone and is incomplete. The data hold about 100,000 clones, with 95% to 96% observed a single time. Material: CD4+ or CD8+ T cells sorted from blood, obtained in a trial of the OX40 agonist ivuxolimab. This clonotype was obtained from an adult with an advanced solid tumor such as melanoma, head and neck, liver or kidney cancer. The chain links TRBV7-9 to TRBJ2-7; D remains unclear. The CDR3 protein is CASSFGRSYEQYF. In DNA form, the CDR3 reads TGTGCCAGCAGCTTTGGGCGGAGCTACGAGCAGTACTTC.